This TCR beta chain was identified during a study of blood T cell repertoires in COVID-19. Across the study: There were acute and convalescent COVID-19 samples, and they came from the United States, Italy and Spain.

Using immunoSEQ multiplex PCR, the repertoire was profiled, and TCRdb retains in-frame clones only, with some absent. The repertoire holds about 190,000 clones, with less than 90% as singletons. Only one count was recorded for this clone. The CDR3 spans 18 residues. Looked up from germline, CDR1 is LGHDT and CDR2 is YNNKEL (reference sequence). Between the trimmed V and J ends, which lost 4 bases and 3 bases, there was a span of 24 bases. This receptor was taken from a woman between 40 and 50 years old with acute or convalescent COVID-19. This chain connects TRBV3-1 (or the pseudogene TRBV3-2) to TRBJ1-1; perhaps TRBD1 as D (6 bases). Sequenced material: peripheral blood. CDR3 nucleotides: TGTGCCAGCAGCCCCCGGGTGCTATACAGGGCTGGTGACACTGAAGCTTTCTTT. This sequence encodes CASSPRVLYRAGDTEAFF.